This section outlines one T cell receptor (beta chain) sequence together with its context. The PCR made use of 60 Vbeta and 13 Jbeta primers. Libraries were prepared by immunoSEQ multiplex PCR; TCRdb keeps only in-frame clonotypes and omits some of them. Here the sample spans under 200,000 clones, approximately 84% being singletons. The data belong to a study of cytomegalovirus exposure and HLA in healthy donors. The wider study: Drawn from HLA-typed donors, 65 million to 100 million unique TCRs were held in an early data release.

The germline CDR1 and CDR2 sequences are ENHRY and SYGVKD. CDR3 length equals 12 residues. The ends were cut back, 3 bases at V and 1 base at J, with 4 bases in the middle. The TCR was taken from a male donor in good health and CMV-seropositive. The V and J genes are TRBV10-3 and TRBJ2-7; D is unclear. Sequences were obtained from PBMCs. The CDR3 DNA reads TGTGCCATCAGTGACGGTTCCTACGAGCAGTACTTC. This codes for CAISDGSYEQYF.